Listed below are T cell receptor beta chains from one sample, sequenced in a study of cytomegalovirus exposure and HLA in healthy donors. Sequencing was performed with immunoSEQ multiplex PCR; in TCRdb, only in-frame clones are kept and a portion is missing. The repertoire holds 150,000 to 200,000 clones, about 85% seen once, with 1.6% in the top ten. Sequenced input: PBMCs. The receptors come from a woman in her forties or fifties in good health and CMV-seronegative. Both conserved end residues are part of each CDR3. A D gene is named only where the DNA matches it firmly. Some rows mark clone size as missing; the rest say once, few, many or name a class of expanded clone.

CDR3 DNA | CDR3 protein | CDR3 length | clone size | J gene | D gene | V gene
TGCGCCAGCAGTGCGGGGGTAAACACCATATATTTT | CASSAGVNTIYF | 12 | NA | TRBJ1-3 | NA | TRBV10-1
TGTGCCAGCAGTGTAAGTCAGGAAGGTGGTCAGCCCCAGCATTTT | CASSVSQEGGQPQHF | 15 | once | TRBJ1-5 | NA | TRBV6-1
TGTGCCAGCACCTCCCGTCGAAGTGTCGGGGACTTCCGAAGGTCCTACAATGAGCAGTTCTTC | CASTSRRSVGDFRRSYNEQFF | 21 | NA | TRBJ2-1 | NA | TRBV2
TGTGCCAGCAGATCGACAGGGCGTTATGGCTACACCTTC | CASRSTGRYGYTF | 13 | NA | TRBJ1-2 | TRBD1 | TRBV6-5
TGTGCCAGCAGCCTCGACAGGGCGTCTAATGAAAAACTGTTTTTT | CASSLDRASNEKLFF | 15 | NA | TRBJ1-4 | TRBD1 | TRBV11-2
TGTGCCAGCAGTCCTAGGGGACAGGGGGCTCGCTACACCTTC | CASSPRGQGARYTF | 14 | NA | TRBJ1-2 | TRBD1 | TRBV27
TGTGCCAGCAGCTTACCCGGGAGTTTTAATGAGCAGTTCTTC | CASSLPGSFNEQFF | 14 | NA | TRBJ2-1 | NA | TRBV11-3
TGTGCCAGCAGCTTTCGGACAGGGTCGAGCTATGGCTACACCTTC | CASSFRTGSSYGYTF | 15 | few | TRBJ1-2 | TRBD1 | TRBV9
TGTGCCAGCAGCTTACTGCTGGAGCCTGAAGCTTTCTTT | CASSLLLEPEAFF | 13 | few | TRBJ1-1 | NA | TRBV7-9
TGTGCCAGCAGCCCAGACAGTTCTGGAAACACCATATATTTT | CASSPDSSGNTIYF | 14 | NA | TRBJ1-3 | NA | TRBV7-6
TGTGCCAGCAGCAGATCGGGACTAGCGGGGAACACCGGGGAGCTGTTTTTT | CASSRSGLAGNTGELFF | 17 | NA | TRBJ2-2 | TRBD2 | TRBV7-3
TGTGCCAGCAGATCGCTAGGCTATGGCAATCAGCCCCAGCATTTT | CASRSLGYGNQPQHF | 15 | NA | TRBJ1-5 | NA | TRBV6-5
TGTGCCAGCAGCCCCCCCGGGGGTAACTATGGCTACACCTTC | CASSPPGGNYGYTF | 14 | NA | TRBJ1-2 | NA | TRBV6-6
TGCGCCAGCAGCCGAGAGACAGCGAACACCGGGGAGCTGTTTTTT | CASSRETANTGELFF | 15 | NA | TRBJ2-2 | NA | TRBV4-1
TGTGCCAGCAGCTCATTCAACAATGAGCAGTTCTTC | CASSSFNNEQFF | 12 | NA | TRBJ2-1 | NA | TRBV11-2
TGCGCCAGCAGCTTCGGTGCGGGCGGCACAGATACGCAGTATTTT | CASSFGAGGTDTQYF | 15 | NA | TRBJ2-3 | NA | TRBV5-1
TGTGCCACCAGCAGAGAGAGGCAGGGTCTCGGTTGGGAGACCCAGTACTTC | CATSRERQGLGWETQYF | 17 | NA | TRBJ2-5 | NA | TRBV15
TGTGCCAGTAGTATAGGACAGGGTAGGGGTCAGCCCCAGCATTTT | CASSIGQGRGQPQHF | 15 | NA | TRBJ1-5 | TRBD1 | TRBV19
TGTGCCAGCAGCCGCGGACTAGCGGGGGGGTACAATGAGCAGTTCTTC | CASSRGLAGGYNEQFF | 16 | NA | TRBJ2-1 | TRBD2 | TRBV7-3
TGTGCCAGCAGTTCCCTAGGGACAGGAGGGAGCAATCAGCCCCAGCATTTT | CASSSLGTGGSNQPQHF | 17 | NA | TRBJ1-5 | TRBD1 | TRBV28
TGTGCCAGCAGCGTTGAGAGGGATACGCAGTATTTT | CASSVERDTQYF | 12 | NA | TRBJ2-3 | NA | TRBV9
TGTGCCAGCAGATCGGGAGAGACCCAGTACTTC | CASRSGETQYF | 11 | NA | TRBJ2-5 | NA | TRBV27
TGTGCCAGCAGCTTGGTGCTAGCAATGGGCGCCGGGGAGCTGTTTTTT | CASSLVLAMGAGELFF | 16 | NA | TRBJ2-2 | NA | TRBV5-4
TGTGCCAGCAGTACCCGCTGGGGACAGGGGACCTACAATGAGCAGTTCTTC | CASSTRWGQGTYNEQFF | 17 | NA | TRBJ2-1 | TRBD1 | TRBV28
TGTGCCAGCAGCTGGAGGGGCTACACTGAAGCTTTCTTT | CASSWRGYTEAFF | 13 | many | TRBJ1-1 | NA | TRBV5-6
TGCAGTGCTAGTTTCACAGATGAAGCTTTCTTT | CSASFTDEAFF | 11 | few | TRBJ1-1 | NA | TRBV20-1
TGTGCCAGCAGCCCCTATAAGAGGACAGAGGACGATAGCAATCAGCCCCAGCATTTT | CASSPYKRTEDDSNQPQHF | 19 | once | TRBJ1-5 | NA | TRBV14
TGTGCCAGCAGCTTAGAGGGGACAGGAACCTACGAGCAGTACTTC | CASSLEGTGTYEQYF | 15 | NA | TRBJ2-7 | TRBD1 | TRBV7-9
TGTGCCAGCATTTTAGTCGAAGAGGATACGCAGTATTTT | CASILVEEDTQYF | 13 | NA | TRBJ2-3 | NA | TRBV7-9
TGTGCCAGCTCACCGATCGGTGATGGCGAGCAGTACTTC | CASSPIGDGEQYF | 13 | once | TRBJ2-7 | NA | TRBV18
TGTGCCAGCAGTGTGTCAGGTACCTATGGCTACACCTTC | CASSVSGTYGYTF | 13 | NA | TRBJ1-2 | NA | TRBV2
TGTGCCAGCAGTACCCAGCGGGTCCGTGGGAGACCCCTCCACTTT | CASSTQRVRGRPLHF | 15 | NA | TRBJ1-6 | NA | TRBV6-5
TGTGCCAGCAGTTACTCGGGGGCCGCCCAAGAGACCCAGTACTTC | CASSYSGAAQETQYF | 15 | NA | TRBJ2-5 | NA | TRBV6-6
TGTGCCAGCAGCTTGGGGACAGGGTCAGAGACCCAGTACTTC | CASSLGTGSETQYF | 14 | NA | TRBJ2-5 | TRBD1 | TRBV7-9
TGTGCCAGCAGAAGCCCGGGACAGGGGGCCGGTGGCTACACCTTC | CASRSPGQGAGGYTF | 15 | NA | TRBJ1-2 | TRBD1 | TRBV6-5
TGTGCCAGCAGCTTAGTCCTAGCGGGAGACAATGAGCAGTTCTTC | CASSLVLAGDNEQFF | 15 | NA | TRBJ2-1 | TRBD2 | TRBV7-6
TGTGCCAGCGCGACCCGACAACTCTCGATATATTTT | CASATRQLSIYF | 12 | NA | TRBJ1-3 | NA | TRBV6-5
TGTGCCAGCAGGACCCTAGCGGGAGGAGCCACTGGGGCCAAAAACATTCAGTACTTC | CASRTLAGGATGAKNIQYF | 19 | NA | TRBJ2-4 | TRBD2 | TRBV28
TGTGCCAGCAGCGTAGCTCCGGGGGCTAATGAAAAACTGTTTTTT | CASSVAPGANEKLFF | 15 | few | TRBJ1-4 | NA | TRBV9
TGTGCCAGCACCCACAGACAGGGGGTGGTCGGGGAGCTGTTTTTT | CASTHRQGVVGELFF | 15 | NA | TRBJ2-2 | TRBD1 | TRBV6-1
TGTGCCAGCAGCTTAAACACCTATGGCTACACCTTC | CASSLNTYGYTF | 12 | NA | TRBJ1-2 | NA | TRBV7-8
TGCGCCAGCAGCCCAGCCCCGGGACAGCCTTCTGGGGCCAACGTCCTGACTTTC | CASSPAPGQPSGANVLTF | 18 | NA | TRBJ2-6 | TRBD1 | TRBV4-3
TGTGCCAGCAGCTCAACAGGGGGCGAGCAGTACTTC | CASSSTGGEQYF | 12 | NA | TRBJ2-7 | TRBD1 | TRBV5-6
TGCGCCAGCAGCCAAGTGGGGACAGGGCGAGAAAAACTGTTTTTT | CASSQVGTGREKLFF | 15 | many | TRBJ1-4 | TRBD1 | TRBV4-3
TGTGCCAGCAGCGTAGGGGGGGGGAAAGGGGCTAACTATGGCTACACCTTC | CASSVGGGKGANYGYTF | 17 | NA | TRBJ1-2 | NA | TRBV9
TGTGCCAGCAGTGAAAGCAGGGGAGCCAAAAACATTCAGTACTTC | CASSESRGAKNIQYF | 15 | NA | TRBJ2-4 | NA | TRBV25-1
TGTGCCAGCTCGCGAAACACAGGGGAGGATGGCTACACCTTC | CASSRNTGEDGYTF | 14 | once | TRBJ1-2 | TRBD1 | TRBV18
TGTGCCAGCAGCCCCACCGGACAGGACCCCTATGGCTACACCTTC | CASSPTGQDPYGYTF | 15 | NA | TRBJ1-2 | TRBD1 | TRBV7-2
TGCGCCAGCAGCCCAAACACCGGGGAGCTGTTTTTT | CASSPNTGELFF | 12 | NA | TRBJ2-2 | NA | TRBV5-1
TGTGCCAGCAGTTACTCGGCAGCGAGTTCACCCCTCCACTTT | CASSYSAASSPLHF | 14 | NA | TRBJ1-6 | NA | TRBV6-5
TGTGCCAGCGAACCAGGCGGGGCCATCTCCTACGAGCAGTACTTC | CASEPGGAISYEQYF | 15 | NA | TRBJ2-7 | NA | TRBV2
TGTGCCAGCAGTGTCACAGGGTCTGCCGGCACTGAAGCTTTCTTT | CASSVTGSAGTEAFF | 15 | NA | TRBJ1-1 | NA | TRBV14
TGTGCCAGCAGTGAGGTCGGCGGCTATGGCTACACCTTC | CASSEVGGYGYTF | 13 | NA | TRBJ1-2 | NA | TRBV9
TGCAGCGCCGGAGCGGGATGGAGCGGGGAGCAGTACTTC | CSAGAGWSGEQYF | 13 | few | TRBJ2-7 | TRBD2 | TRBV29-1
TGTGCCAGCAGTCTACTCTCCGGGACTAGCGGGAGGGCCCACGAGCAGTACTTC | CASSLLSGTSGRAHEQYF | 18 | NA | TRBJ2-7 | TRBD2 | TRBV28
TGTGCCAGCAGCCTAAGGGGGTACGGCTACGGGCAGTACTTC | CASSLRGYGYGQYF | 14 | NA | TRBJ2-7 | NA | TRBV11-2
TGTGCCAGCAGTTTGCCCGGGACAGGGGTGAACATTCAGTACTTC | CASSLPGTGVNIQYF | 15 | NA | TRBJ2-4 | TRBD1 | TRBV28
TGTGCCAGTAGTTCGGGACAGGGGAGGGTGTACACTGAAGCTTTCTTT | CASSSGQGRVYTEAFF | 16 | NA | TRBJ1-1 | TRBD1 | TRBV19
TGTGCCAGCACCAACGGGAACAGGGGGTACGAGCAGTACTTC | CASTNGNRGYEQYF | 14 | few | TRBJ2-7 | TRBD1 | TRBV7-2
TGTGCCAGCCGAGATCCCGCGGGAGGGAGGACCTACGAGCAGTACTTC | CASRDPAGGRTYEQYF | 16 | NA | TRBJ2-7 | TRBD2 | TRBV6-6